These T cell receptor beta chains were read from a single sample in a study of blood T cell repertoires in COVID-19. Data came from immunoSEQ multiplex PCR; TCRdb stores just in-frame clones and leaves some out. Of 250,000 or so clones listed, 80% to 90% are singletons. The sequenced sample was PBMCs or T cells enriched from blood (not recorded which). All receptors derive from a woman in her thirties with acute COVID-19. Both conserved end residues are part of each CDR3. The D gene is left open where the match is weak. Only some rows state a clone size, as once, few, many or a class for expanded clones.

>.|TRBJ2-2|TRBD2|TRBV5-1
CASSLPSGGNTGELFF
TGCGCCAGCAGCTTACCCAGCGGGGGGAACACCGGGGAGCTGTTTTTT
>.|TRBJ1-1|TRBD1|TRBV5-5
CASSKGQGLAEAFF
TGTGCCAGCAGCAAGGGACAGGGATTGGCTGAAGCTTTCTTT
>.|TRBJ2-3|TRBD1|TRBV6-5
CASNHGTGSDTQYF
TGTGCCAGCAACCACGGGACAGGGTCAGATACGCAGTATTTT
>.|TRBJ2-7|.|TRBV4-1
CASSPPVSSSLVKKKQYF
TGCGCCAGCAGCCCACCCGTATCGAGCTCCTTAGTAAAAAAGAAGCAGTACTTC
>.|TRBJ2-3|TRBD1|TRBV5-1
CASSVGQGRDTQYF
TGCGCCAGCAGCGTGGGACAGGGCAGAGATACGCAGTATTTT
>.|TRBJ2-3|.|TRBV11-3
CASSLRAGGSDTQYF
TGTGCCAGCAGCTTAAGGGCAGGGGGGTCAGATACGCAGTATTTT
>.|TRBJ2-1|.|TRBV7-8
CASSLIEGVANEQFF
TGTGCCAGCAGCTTAATAGAGGGGGTGGCGAATGAGCAGTTCTTC
>.|TRBJ1-1|.|TRBV27
CASSPRGGVTEAFF
TGTGCCAGCAGTCCCCGGGGGGGGGTAACTGAAGCTTTCTTT
>.|TRBJ1-2|.|TRBV19
CASRAWDYGYTF
TGTGCCAGTAGAGCGTGGGACTATGGCTACACCTTC
>.|TRBJ1-4|.|TRBV10-3
CAISEEYATNEKLFF
TGTGCCATCAGTGAGGAGTATGCAACTAATGAAAAACTGTTTTTT
>.|TRBJ1-2|TRBD1|TRBV6-5
CASSYSLPAGGEGYTF
TGTGCCAGCAGTTACTCCCTCCCGGCAGGGGGCGAAGGCTACACCTTC
>once|TRBJ2-7|.|TRBV29-1
CSVEDPVEDGRGYDEQYF
TGCAGCGTTGAAGATCCTGTAGAGGATGGCAGGGGATACGACGAGCAGTACTTC
>.|TRBJ1-3|TRBD1|TRBV7-2
CASSLSSGTETGNTIYF
TGTGCCAGCAGCTTATCGTCCGGGACAGAAACTGGAAACACCATATATTTT
>few|TRBJ2-1|TRBD2|TRBV6-4
CASSDKGEGGNEQFF
TGTGCCAGCAGTGACAAAGGGGAGGGAGGTAATGAGCAGTTCTTC
>few|TRBJ1-4|TRBD1|TRBV25-1
CASSEPPTGSTNEKLFF
TGTGCCAGCAGTGAACCCCCGACAGGGTCAACTAATGAAAAACTGTTTTTT
>.|TRBJ1-2|.|TRBV4-1
CASSQEPYAPNYGYTF
TGCGCCAGCAGCCAAGAACCCTATGCGCCTAACTATGGCTACACCTTC
>few|TRBJ1-1|.|TRBV2
CAVQGNTEAFF
TGTGCCGTACAGGGGAACACTGAAGCTTTCTTT
>.|TRBJ2-7|TRBD2|TRBV5-1
CASSLVPGGEQYF
TGCGCCAGCAGCTTGGTCCCGGGGGGAGAGCAGTACTTC
>.|TRBJ2-7|.|TRBV7-2
CASSPSTGSYEQYF
TGTGCCAGCAGCCCTTCGACAGGCTCCTACGAGCAGTACTTC
>.|TRBJ1-5|.|TRBV7-8
CASSFRGPFNQPQHF
TGTGCCAGCAGCTTTAGAGGGCCATTCAATCAGCCCCAGCATTTT
>.|TRBJ1-4|.|TRBV6-1
CASSEEVGAATNEKLFF
TGTGCCAGCAGTGAAGAAGTGGGGGCTGCAACTAATGAAAAACTGTTTTTT
>.|TRBJ2-3|.|TRBV18
CASSPPIEQDQRPTDTQYF
TGTGCCAGCTCACCACCAATAGAACAGGACCAAAGACCCACAGATACGCAGTATTTT
>once|TRBJ2-3|.|TRBV11-2
CASSRLGGSNTDTQYF
TGTGCCAGCAGCCGACTTGGGGGGTCCAACACAGATACGCAGTATTTT
>.|TRBJ2-7|.|TRBV14
CASSQGSGPTYEQYF
TGTGCCAGCAGCCAAGGGTCAGGTCCTACCTACGAGCAGTACTTC
>.|TRBJ1-4|TRBD1|TRBV18
CASSLQTGLNEKLFF
TGTGCCAGCTCCCTCCAGACAGGGTTAAATGAAAAACTGTTTTTT
>.|TRBJ2-2|.|TRBV7-9
CASSLDVWGAGELFF
TGTGCCAGCAGCTTAGACGTATGGGGGGCCGGGGAGCTGTTTTTT
>.|TRBJ2-5|.|TRBV5-1
CASSLTGLQETQYF
TGCGCCAGCAGCCTTACGGGACTCCAAGAGACCCAGTACTTC
>.|TRBJ2-1|.|TRBV7-9
CASSLARAATYNEQFF
TGTGCCAGCAGCTTAGCGAGGGCAGCCACCTACAATGAGCAGTTCTTC
>.|TRBJ2-1|TRBD2|TRBV7-2
CASSFSGGLNEQFF
TGTGCCAGCAGCTTTAGCGGGGGGTTAAATGAGCAGTTCTTC
>.|TRBJ1-1|TRBD1|TRBV15
CATSRGGATGGAEAFF
TGTGCCACCAGCAGAGGAGGCGCGACAGGGGGCGCTGAAGCTTTCTTT
>.|TRBJ1-1|TRBD1|TRBV6-2/TRBV6-3
CASSYSLRTGDTEAFF
TGTGCCAGCAGTTACTCGCTGAGAACAGGGGATACTGAAGCTTTCTTT
>.|TRBJ2-1|TRBD1|TRBV12-3/TRBV12-4
CASILTGSNEQFF
TGTGCCAGCATTTTGACAGGGAGCAATGAGCAGTTCTTC
>.|TRBJ1-1|TRBD1|TRBV18
CASSPIGQGNTEAFF
TGTGCCAGCTCACCAATAGGACAGGGGAACACTGAAGCTTTCTTT
>once|TRBJ2-3|.|TRBV3-1/TRBV3-2
CASSQEGTQYF
TGTGCCAGCAGCCAGGAGGGCACGCAGTATTTT